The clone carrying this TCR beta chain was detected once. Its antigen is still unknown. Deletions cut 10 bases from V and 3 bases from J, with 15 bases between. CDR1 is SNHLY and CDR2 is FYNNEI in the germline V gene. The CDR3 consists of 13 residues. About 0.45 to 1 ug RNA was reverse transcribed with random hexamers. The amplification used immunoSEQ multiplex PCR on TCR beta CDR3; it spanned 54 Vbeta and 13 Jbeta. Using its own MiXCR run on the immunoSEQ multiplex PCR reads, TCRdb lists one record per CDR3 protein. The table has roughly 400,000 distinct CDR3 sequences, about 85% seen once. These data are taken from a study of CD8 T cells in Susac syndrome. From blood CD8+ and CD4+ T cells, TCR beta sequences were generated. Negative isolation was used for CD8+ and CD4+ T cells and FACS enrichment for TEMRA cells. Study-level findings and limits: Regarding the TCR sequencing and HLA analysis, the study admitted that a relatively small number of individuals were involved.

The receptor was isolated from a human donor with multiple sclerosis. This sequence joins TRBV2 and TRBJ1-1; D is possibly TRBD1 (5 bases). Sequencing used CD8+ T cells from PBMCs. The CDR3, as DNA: TGTGCCATCTCAGGGCGCTGGGACACTGAAGCTTTCTTT. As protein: CAISGRWDTEAFF. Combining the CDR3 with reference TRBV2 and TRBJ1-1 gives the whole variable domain EPEVTQTPSHQVTQMGQEVILRCVPISNHLYFYWYRQILGQKVEFLVSFYNNEISEKSEIFDDQFSVERPDGSNFTLKIRSTKLEDSAMYFCAISGRWDTEAFFGQGTRLTVV.